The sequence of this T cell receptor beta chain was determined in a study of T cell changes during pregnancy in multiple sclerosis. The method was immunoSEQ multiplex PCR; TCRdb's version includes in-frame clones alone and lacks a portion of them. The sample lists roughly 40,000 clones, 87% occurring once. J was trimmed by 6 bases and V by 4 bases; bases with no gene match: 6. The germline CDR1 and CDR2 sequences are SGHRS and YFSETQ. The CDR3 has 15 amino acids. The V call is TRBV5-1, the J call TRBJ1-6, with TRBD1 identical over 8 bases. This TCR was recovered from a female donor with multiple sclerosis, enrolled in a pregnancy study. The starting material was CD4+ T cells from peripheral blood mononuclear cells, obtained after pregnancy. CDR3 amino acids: CASSAGTGGNSPLHF. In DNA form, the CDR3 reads TGCGCCAGCAGCGCAGGGACAGGCGGTAATTCACCCCTCCACTTT.